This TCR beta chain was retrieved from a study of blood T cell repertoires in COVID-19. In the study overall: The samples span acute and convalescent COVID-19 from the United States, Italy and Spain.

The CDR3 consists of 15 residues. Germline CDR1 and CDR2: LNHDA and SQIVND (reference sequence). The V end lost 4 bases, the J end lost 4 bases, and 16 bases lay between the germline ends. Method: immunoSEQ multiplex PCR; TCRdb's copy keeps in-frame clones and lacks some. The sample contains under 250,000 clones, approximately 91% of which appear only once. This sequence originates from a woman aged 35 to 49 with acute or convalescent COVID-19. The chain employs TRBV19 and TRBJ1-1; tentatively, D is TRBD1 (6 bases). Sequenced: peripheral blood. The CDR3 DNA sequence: TGTGCCAGTAGTAGGAGACAGGAGGCGGGCACTGAAGCTTTCTTT. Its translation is CASSRRQEAGTEAFF.